The rows below give T cell receptor beta chains drawn from one sample of a study of neurological immune-mediated disorders. TCRdb re-analysed the 5' RACE reads in MiXCR, keeping a single row per CDR3 protein. The sample contains tens of thousands of distinct CDR3 sequences, roughly an eighth of which appear only once. The sample consisted of PBMCs. The receptor set was obtained from a woman aged 45 to 65 in good health. Both conserved end residues are part of each CDR3. The D gene is left open where the match is weak. A clone size is listed for some rows: how often the clone was seen (once, few, many), or a class if it is expanded.

size	J	D	V	CDR3	DNA
few	TRBJ2-1	NA	TRBV6-4	CASSSGGATNEQFF	TGTGCCAGCAGTAGCGGTGGCGCTACCAATGAGCAGTTCTTC
many	TRBJ2-5	TRBD2	TRBV4-1	CASSHAGGRRETQYF	TGCGCCAGCAGCCACGCCGGGGGGAGGAGAGAGACCCAGTACTTC
many	TRBJ2-2	TRBD1	TRBV5-1	CASSLQGADTGELFF	TGCGCCAGCAGCCTACAGGGGGCCGACACCGGGGAGCTGTTTTTT
many	TRBJ2-2	TRBD1	TRBV5-1	CASSLAGTGSAGELFF	TGCGCCAGCAGCTTGGCCGGGACAGGGTCGGCCGGGGAGCTGTTTTTT
many	TRBJ1-1	NA	TRBV5-1	CASSSDRQNTEAFF	TGCGCCAGCAGTTCGGACAGACAGAACACTGAAGCTTTCTTT
many	TRBJ1-1	NA	TRBV28	CASSPTLGEGNTEAFF	TGTGCCAGCAGTCCTACCTTGGGGGAAGGGAACACTGAAGCTTTCTTT
many	TRBJ1-2	NA	TRBV29-1	CSVEEWQNGYTF	TGCAGCGTTGAAGAATGGCAGAATGGCTACACCTTC
NA	TRBJ2-1	NA	TRBV3-1	CASSQDTYGGNEQFF	TGTGCCAGCAGCCAAGATACATACGGGGGCAATGAGCAGTTCTTC
many	TRBJ1-1	TRBD1	TRBV10-3	CATDRGDTEAFF	TGTGCCACGGACAGGGGGGACACTGAAGCTTTCTTT
many	TRBJ1-2	NA	TRBV5-1	CASTPGANYGYTF	TGCGCCAGTACCCCAGGGGCTAACTATGGCTACACCTTC
many	TRBJ2-1	NA	TRBV12-3/TRBV12-4	CASSLAEVGRLQFF	TGTGCCAGCAGTTTAGCGGAGGTAGGGCGTCTGCAGTTCTTC
many	TRBJ2-7	NA	TRBV11-2	CASSLHPTVYEQYF	TGTGCCAGCAGCCTGCACCCGACAGTTTACGAGCAGTACTTC
many	TRBJ2-2	NA	TRBV5-1	CASSLSANMNTGELFF	TGCGCCAGCAGCTTGTCGGCCAACATGAACACCGGGGAGCTGTTTTTT
many	TRBJ2-7	TRBD2	TRBV7-9	CASSQTSGAPEQYF	TGTGCCAGCAGCCAAACTAGCGGAGCCCCTGAGCAGTACTTC
many	TRBJ1-1	NA	TRBV5-1	CASSSQGGNTEAFF	TGCGCCAGCAGTTCCCAAGGGGGGAACACTGAAGCTTTCTTT
many	TRBJ2-1	TRBD2	TRBV20-1	CSAKLAGLPNEQFF	TGCAGTGCTAAACTAGCGGGCCTCCCCAATGAGCAGTTCTTC
many	TRBJ1-1	NA	TRBV12-3/TRBV12-4	CASRLGGFATEAFF	TGTGCCAGCAGATTAGGGGGTTTCGCCACTGAAGCTTTCTTT
many	TRBJ2-2	TRBD1	TRBV5-1	CASSLGTATGELFF	TGCGCCAGCAGCCTTGGGACAGCCACCGGGGAGCTGTTTTTT
many	TRBJ1-1	TRBD1	TRBV20-1	CSARGPENTEAFF	TGCAGTGCCAGGGGGCCCGAGAACACTGAAGCTTTCTTT
once	TRBJ1-5	TRBD1	TRBV18	CVSSKGQGAHQPQHF	TGTGTCAGCTCGAAGGGACAGGGGGCTCATCAGCCCCAGCATTTT
many	TRBJ2-1	TRBD2	TRBV5-1	CASSKNSGSSYNEQFF	TGCGCCAGCAGCAAGAACAGCGGGAGCTCCTACAATGAGCAGTTCTTC
many	TRBJ2-3	NA	TRBV20-1	CSAKKTDTQYF	TGCAGTGCTAAGAAGACGGATACGCAGTATTTT
few	TRBJ1-3	NA	TRBV14	CASSPARRGSGNTIYF	TGTGCCAGCAGCCCCGCGCGGAGGGGCTCTGGAAACACCATATATTTT
many	TRBJ2-7	NA	TRBV28	CASSLRDSFSYEQYF	TGTGCCAGCAGTTTAAGAGACAGTTTCTCCTACGAGCAGTACTTC
NA	TRBJ1-6	NA	TRBV7-6	CASSSRAGGYNSPLHF	TGTGCCAGCAGCTCTCGGGCAGGTGGTTATAATTCACCCCTCCACTTT
many	TRBJ1-5	NA	TRBV27	CASSKAGLSNQPQHF	TGTGCCAGCAGTAAGGCAGGACTTAGCAATCAGCCCCAGCATTTT
NA	TRBJ2-3	NA	TRBV9	CASTVLLTDTQYF	TGTGCCAGCACCGTACTCCTCACAGATACGCAGTATTTT
many	TRBJ1-5	NA	TRBV12-3/TRBV12-4	CASSWRQAAGNQQPQHF	TGTGCCAGCAGTTGGCGACAGGCGGCTGGAAATCAACAGCCCCAGCATTTT
many	TRBJ2-1	TRBD2	TRBV9	CASSAPGGRAFNEQFF	TGTGCCAGCAGCGCTCCGGGCGGGAGGGCCTTTAATGAGCAGTTCTTC
once	TRBJ2-1	TRBD2	TRBV14	CASSHSRGGSGVYNEQFF	TGTGCCAGCAGCCACTCCCGGGGGGGTAGCGGGGTCTACAATGAGCAGTTCTTC
many	TRBJ1-2	TRBD1	TRBV6-4	CASSDSVGTATIF	TGTGCCAGCAGTGACTCGGTTGGGACAGCCACTATCTTC
many	TRBJ2-3	TRBD2	TRBV20-1	CSAQRSSGSTDTQYF	TGCAGTGCGCAGAGGTCTAGCGGGAGCACAGATACGCAGTATTTT
many	TRBJ2-2	NA	TRBV7-9	CASSLERMGKNTGELFF	TGTGCCAGCAGCTTAGAACGGATGGGCAAGAACACCGGGGAGCTGTTTTTT
NA	TRBJ2-2	TRBD1	TRBV29-1	CSAYRGTGELFF	TGCAGCGCATACAGGGGCACCGGGGAGCTGTTTTTT
many	TRBJ2-3	TRBD2	TRBV5-1	CASSGLAGRTDTQYF	TGCGCCAGCAGCGGACTAGCGGGCAGGACAGATACGCAGTATTTT
many	TRBJ2-7	NA	TRBV2	CASRINPSSGPMPLEQYF	TGTGCCAGCAGGATCAATCCATCCAGCGGGCCCATGCCACTGGAGCAGTACTTC
many	TRBJ1-4	NA	TRBV28	CASTKSTTYEKLFF	TGTGCCAGCACCAAGTCTACCACTTATGAAAAACTGTTTTTT
many	TRBJ2-1	NA	TRBV20-1	CSARDRVGDEQFF	TGCAGTGCTAGAGATCGGGTGGGCGATGAGCAGTTCTTC
many	TRBJ1-2	NA	TRBV5-1	CASSQDTSTPTGYTF	TGCGCCAGCAGCCAAGATACTTCCACCCCCACTGGCTACACCTTC
many	TRBJ2-5	NA	TRBV5-1	CASSLQGSEETQYF	TGCGCCAGCAGCTTACAGGGTAGTGAGGAGACCCAGTACTTC
NA	TRBJ2-1	NA	TRBV7-2	CASSKGLGGFF	TGTGCCAGCAGCAAAGGACTAGGGGGGTTCTTC
many	TRBJ2-5	TRBD2	TRBV29-1	CSASRGGRETQYF	TGCAGCGCATCCCGGGGGGGCAGGGAGACCCAGTACTTC
many	TRBJ2-7	NA	TRBV21-1	CATRGQSSYEQYF	TGTGCCACCCGGGGACAGTCCTCCTACGAGCAGTACTTC
many	TRBJ1-6	TRBD1	TRBV6-5	CASSYGGQGFTSPLHF	TGTGCCAGCAGTTACGGGGGACAGGGATTCACTTCACCCCTCCACTTT
NA	TRBJ2-1	TRBD2	TRBV20-1	CSAREFLAGVSSEQFF	TGCAGTGCTAGGGAGTTTCTAGCGGGAGTTAGTAGTGAGCAGTTCTTC
few	TRBJ2-2	NA	TRBV11-2	CASSLVSVGELFF	TGTGCCAGCAGCTTAGTGTCTGTCGGGGAGCTGTTTTTT
few	TRBJ1-2	NA	TRBV6-2/TRBV6-3	CASGEDYGYTF	TGTGCCAGCGGAGAGGACTATGGCTACACCTTC